One sample yielded the 30 T cell receptor beta chains listed below, sequenced in a study of cytomegalovirus exposure and HLA in healthy donors. The PCR made use of 60 Vbeta and 13 Jbeta primers. Data came from immunoSEQ multiplex PCR; TCRdb stores just in-frame clones and leaves some out. Of about 62,000 clones listed, roughly 80% are singletons. The sequenced sample consisted of PBMCs. The receptors originated from a woman in her 30s in good health and CMV-seronegative.

The chain couples TRBV19 to TRBJ1-6, with D uncertain. Germline CDR1 LNHDA, CDR2 SQIVND (reference sequence). The CDR3 is 15 residues long. Trimming removed 3 bases from V and 8 bases from J, with 14 bases in between. In nucleotides, the CDR3 is TGTGCCAGTAGTATGGTTCCCGCCGGAGATTCACCCCTCCACTTT. This sequence encodes CASSMVPAGDSPLHF.

The genes are TRBV5-1 and TRBJ1-6, with TRBD1 identical over 8 bases. Germline V gene sequence: CDR1 SGHRS, CDR2 YFSETQ. The junction had 2 bases not matched to a gene; V was cut back by 0 bases and J by 6 bases. This CDR3 is 15 amino acids long. The CDR3 loop reads CASSLADRGNSPLHF. CDR3 bases: TGCGCCAGCAGCTTGGCCGACAGGGGTAATTCACCCCTCCACTTT.

The chain joins TRBV2 to TRBJ1-2; 8 positions match TRBD1. With 4 bases clipped from V and 2 bases from J, the junction kept 0 bases outside the gene matches. Germline CDR1 and CDR2: SNHLY and FYNNEI. CDR3 length: 13 residues. CDR3 sequence (DNA): TGTGCCAGCAGTGGACAGGGGAACTATGGCTACACCTTC. Amino acids: CASSGQGNYGYTF.

The chain uses TRBV7-2 and TRBJ2-7, with 9 bases that match TRBD1. The CDR3 covers 15 residues. Germline CDR1 and CDR2: SGHTA and FQGNSA. J was trimmed by 7 bases and V by 2 bases; bases with no gene match: 9. CDR3 nucleotides: TGTGCCAGCAGCTTAATTTCCGGGACAGGGATTGAGCAGTACTTC. Encoded protein: CASSLISGTGIEQYF.

The chain has TRBV9 and TRBJ2-7; D gene uncertain. This CDR3 contains 14 residues. Trimming took off 2 bases at V and 6 bases at J, with 15 bases between the two ends. Looked up from germline, CDR1 is SGDLS and CDR2 is YYNGEE. The CDR3: CASSVSATHPEQYF. CDR3 nucleotide sequence: TGTGCCAGCAGCGTGAGCGCTACCCACCCCGAGCAGTACTTC.

This chain connects TRBV7-9 to TRBJ2-5; D is possibly TRBD2 (7 bases). Trimming took off 5 bases at V and 4 bases at J, with 20 bases between the two ends. Germline-derived CDR1 and CDR2 are SEHNR and FQNEAQ (reference sequence). The CDR3 runs 16 residues. The CDR3 sequence is CASSRIPGGLGETQYF. CDR3 bases: TGTGCCAGCAGCCGCATCCCCGGGGGGCTCGGAGAGACCCAGTACTTC.

V gene TRBV6-5 combines with J gene TRBJ1-6; 10 nucleotides align to TRBD1. The CDR3 totals 15 residues. Looked up from germline, CDR1 is MNHEY and CDR2 is SVGAGI. J lost 8 bases, V lost 4 bases, and 5 bases had no gene match. CDR3 residues: CASSSTGGGDSPLHF. CDR3 nucleotides: TGTGCCAGCAGTTCGACAGGGGGCGGTGATTCACCCCTCCACTTT.

The chain joins TRBV7-9 to TRBJ2-2; 8 bases align to TRBD2. The germline gives CDR1 SEHNR, CDR2 FQNEAQ (reference sequence). With V trimmed by 5 bases and J by 7 bases, 21 bases remained unmatched. This CDR3 has 19 residues. CDR3 nucleotide sequence: TGTGCCAGCAGCGAAATAGTACGCGGCGGGGGGCCATGGAGCGGGGAGCTGTTTTTT. Translated, it gives CASSEIVRGGGPWSGELFF.

About this clone itself: A read error may produce the germline difference seen at one junction end. The chain couples TRBV7-9 to TRBJ2-2; 8 bases fit TRBD2. Germline loops: CDR1 SEHNR, CDR2 FQNEAQ (reference sequence). The CDR3 sequence is 15 residues long. The CDR3 sequence is CSSSLFSGAAGELFF. DNA for the CDR3: TGTTCCAGCAGCTTATTTAGCGGGGCGGCCGGGGAGCTGTTTTTT.

CDR3 nucleotide sequence: TGTGCCAGCAGTGAATCCCGGGGAGAGGAGTTCGGGGAGACCCAGTACTTC. Its translation is CASSESRGEEFGETQYF. The genes are TRBV6-1 and TRBJ2-5, with D possibly matching TRBD2 (5 bases). The germline CDR1 and CDR2 sequences are MNHNS and SASEGT. CDR3 length: 17 amino acids. Trimming left V 2 bases short and J 5 bases short, with 21 bases between.

V gene TRBV7-9 combines with J gene TRBJ1-2; 7 bases agree with TRBD1. V shed 5 bases and J 6 bases; nucleotides not matched to a gene: 6. The CDR3 is 13 residues long. The V gene's germline CDR1 is SEHNR and CDR2 FQNEAQ (reference sequence). The CDR3 region has the DNA TGTGCCAGCAGCGGGAAAGACAGGGATGGCTACACCTTC. Its translation is CASSGKDRDGYTF.

Regarding this clone: A junction end diverges from the germline sequence, so it may reflect a read error. This sequence joins TRBV11-3 and TRBJ1-1; no definite D call. The CDR3 is made up of 13 amino acids. The germline V gene has CDR1 SGHNT and CDR2 YENEEA. CDR3 DNA sequence: TGTGCCGGCAGCTTGTATGTGAACACTGAAGCTTTCTTT. This codes for CAGSLYVNTEAFF.

The CDR3 is CASSGGLARTGELFF. DNA of the CDR3: TGTGCCAGCAGTGGGGGACTAGCGAGGACCGGGGAGCTGTTTTTT. This chain uses TRBV6-5 with TRBJ2-2, with 10 bases lining up with TRBD2. V lost 5 bases and J lost 5; bases outside the gene matches: 5. Germline V gives CDR1 MNHEY, CDR2 SVGAGI. This CDR3 has 15 residues.

The gene calls are TRBV15 and TRBJ2-1; 7 bases are a match to TRBD2. The V gene end was trimmed by 3 bases and the J gene end by 2 bases; junction bases not matched to a gene: 10. The CDR3 is made up of 17 amino acids. The V gene's germline CDR1 is LNHNV and CDR2 YYDKDF (reference sequence). This chain's CDR3 is CATSRTSGAGAYNEQFF. CDR3 bases: TGTGCCACCAGCAGGACCTCTGGGGCGGGGGCCTACAATGAGCAGTTCTTC.

The genes are TRBV11-3 and TRBJ1-1; TRBD1 agrees at 8 bases. J lost 4 bases, V lost 4 bases, and 8 bases had no gene match. Germline loops: CDR1 SGHNT, CDR2 YENEEA. The CDR3 covers 15 residues. The CDR3, as DNA: TGTGCCAGCAGCTCGGGACAGGTTGGCCGCACTGAAGCTTTCTTT. Its translation: CASSSGQVGRTEAFF.

The rearrangement links TRBV7-2 to TRBJ1-5; D is perhaps TRBD1 (6 bases). The CDR3 is made up of 16 amino acids. Germline assignment: CDR1 SGHTA and CDR2 FQGNSA. Trimming took off 5 bases at V and 3 bases at J, with 17 bases between the two ends. For the CDR3, the DNA is TGTGCCAGCAGCCCGCAGACAGGTATACTCAATCAGCCCCAGCATTTT. Translated: CASSPQTGILNQPQHF.

This clone was seen a single time. CDR3 in amino acids: CASSPPDRGLYGYTF. Written as DNA, the CDR3 is TGTGCCAGCAGTCCCCCGGACAGGGGGCTCTATGGCTACACCTTC. The chain links TRBV28 to TRBJ1-2, with 11 bases matching TRBD1. The CDR3 consists of 15 residues. Germline trimming cut 5 bases from V and 4 bases from J; bases unmatched to any gene: 6. The germline CDR1 and CDR2 sequences are MDHEN and SYDVKM.

To note about this clone: One end of the junction does not line up with germline, which may come from a read error. The chain is built from TRBV7-9 and TRBJ1-1; D not resolved. CDR3 length: 12 residues. CDR1 is SEHNR, CDR2 FQNEAQ, per germline (reference sequence). CDR3 sequence reads: CSSSLYVTEAFF. CDR3 in DNA: TGTTCCAGCAGCTTATATGTAACTGAAGCTTTCTTT.

This clone was seen just once. CDR3 in amino acids: CASRRTSGAKNIQYF. CDR3 coding DNA: TGTGCCAGCAGGAGAACTAGCGGAGCCAAAAACATTCAGTACTTC. The chain employs TRBV27 and TRBJ2-4; TRBD2 matches 8 bases. V lost 6 bases and J lost 0; bases outside the gene matches: 4. Germline V gene sequence: CDR1 MNHEY, CDR2 SMNVEV (reference sequence). This CDR3 contains 15 residues.

Note on this clone: The conserved final phenylalanine or tryptophan is absent from the CDR3, which likely points to a read error. The chain employs TRBV4-3 and TRBJ1-2; 7 bases agree with TRBD1. CDR1 LGHNA and CDR2 YSLEER come from the germline V gene. The J segment lost 8 bases and the V segment lost 1 base, leaving 13 bases of the junction unmatched. The length of the CDR3 is 16 residues. The CDR3 DNA sequence: TGCGCCAGCAGCCAAGTATCTTCTTTACAGGGGAAAGGCTACACCCTC. Translated, it gives CASSQVSSLQGKGYTL.

This chain links TRBV5-1 with TRBJ1-6; 9 bases fit TRBD1. Germline assignment: CDR1 SGHRS and CDR2 YFSETQ. V lost 4 bases to trimming and J lost 10 bases; unmatched junction nucleotides: 12. There are 16 residues in the CDR3. As DNA, the CDR3 is TGCGCCAGCAGCCACGGGCTGGAGACAGGGGGATCACCCCTCCACTTT. The encoded protein is CASSHGLETGGSPLHF. Full variable domain (remainder filled in from reference TRBV5-1 and TRBJ1-6): KAGVTQTPRYLIKTRGQQVTLSCSPISGHRSVSWYQQTPGQGLQFLFEYFSETQRNKGNFPGRFSGRQFSNSRSEMNVSTLELGDSALYLCASSHGLETGGSPLHFGNGTRLTVT.

This clone came up once. J is TRBJ2-2 and V is TRBV10-1, with D maybe TRBD2 (6 bases). Trimming left V 4 bases short and J 1 base short, with 16 bases between. Germline CDR1 and CDR2: WNHNN and SYGVQD (reference sequence). The CDR3 has 17 amino acids. The DNA for the CDR3 is TGCGCCAGCAGTGGGGAGGCCGTGGGGGAGAACACCGGGGAGCTGTTTTTT. This translates into CASSGEAVGENTGELFF.

This clone was seen only a few times. The V gene is TRBV21-1, the J gene TRBJ2-7; the table's D call TRBD2 went unverified against the DNA. TRBV21-1 is flagged as a pseudogene. This CDR3 comprises 14 residues. The CDR3 reads CASPPSGGSKKQYF. The CDR3 DNA sequence: TGTGCCAGTCCCCCCAGCGGGGGCTCGAAAAAGCAGTACTTC.

The chain employs TRBV7-2 and TRBJ2-5; 10 nucleotides agree with TRBD2. The J segment lost 11 bases and the V segment lost 5 bases, leaving 20 bases of the junction unmatched. The germline V gene has CDR1 SGHTA and CDR2 FQGNSA. The CDR3 runs to 17 residues. CDR3 region: CASSPYGGAGGPGEQYF. CDR3 DNA sequence: TGTGCCAGCAGCCCGTACGGGGGAGCGGGGGGGCCGGGTGAGCAGTACTTC.

As DNA, the CDR3 is TGTGCCAGCAGCCCCGACAGTAGGAAAGATACGCAGTATTTT. Amino acid sequence: CASSPDSRKDTQYF. The rearrangement links TRBV9 to TRBJ2-3, with a weak D call TRBD1 (5 bases). The CDR3 covers 14 residues. Trimming removed 4 bases from V and 5 bases from J, with 14 bases in between. Germline loops: CDR1 SGDLS, CDR2 YYNGEE.

The chain has TRBV9 and TRBJ2-5, with D tentatively TRBD2 (5 bases). CDR3 length: 14 amino acids. With 4 bases removed from V and 5 bases from J, the gap between germline ends came to 15 bases. Germline V lookup: CDR1 SGDLS, CDR2 YYNGEE. The CDR3 DNA sequence: TGTGCCAGCAGCAGCGGCGCCACGAGGGAGACCCAGTACTTC. Encoded protein: CASSSGATRETQYF.

This chain connects TRBV5-1 to TRBJ2-7, with 9 bases that match TRBD1. The CDR3 is 15 amino acids. Germline CDR1 and CDR2: SGHRS and YFSETQ. V dropped 4 bases and J dropped 1; count of bases not matched to a gene: 6. Here the CDR3 reads CASSPGTGISYEQYF. The DNA of the CDR3 is TGCGCCAGCAGCCCCGGGACAGGGATATCCTACGAGCAGTACTTC.

This chain joins TRBV5-1 and TRBJ2-7; TRBD2 matches 8 bases. The CDR3 runs 15 residues. V trimming: 0 bases; J trimming: 5 bases; junction bases outside the gene matches: 7. Germline lookup yields CDR1 SGHRS and CDR2 YFSETQ. The CDR3 here is CASSLEIAGPNEQYF. In DNA form, the CDR3 reads TGCGCCAGCAGCTTGGAGATAGCGGGGCCCAACGAGCAGTACTTC.

The V call is TRBV4-3, the J call TRBJ2-3, with 7 bases lining up with TRBD1. V lost 2 bases and J lost 0; bases outside the gene matches: 14. The CDR3 totals 19 residues. Germline V CDR1 and CDR2: LGHNA, YSLEER. The CDR3 loop reads CASSQRSSGTADSTDTQYF. CDR3 coding DNA: TGCGCCAGCAGCCAACGATCTTCCGGGACAGCCGATAGCACAGATACGCAGTATTTT.

The chain uses TRBV11-2 and TRBJ2-5, with D uncertain. The V gene lost 6 bases and the J gene lost 5 bases, with 10 bases spanning the gap. CDR3 length: 12 amino acids. CDR1 is SGHAT, CDR2 FQNNGV, per germline. CDR3 in amino acids: CASSPRRETQYF. The CDR3 region has the DNA TGTGCCAGCAGTCCACGGCGGGAGACCCAGTACTTC.